The clone carrying this T cell receptor (beta chain) has a single count. Participant age was roughly 18 to 89 years, and participants resided in roughly 24 US areas. This sample is drawn from a study of blood T cell repertoires in COVID-19. Original analysis: Using reference gene primer amplification, nucleated cell counts were estimated. The data were produced by immunoSEQ multiplex PCR, yet TCRdb's version contains in-frame clones alone and is incomplete. V and J calls and clone size come straight from that table; D and trimming were deduced from the DNA. The sample contains about 220,000 clones, 82% of which appear only once. The V end lost 8 bases, the J end lost 7 bases, and 8 bases lay between the germline ends. The CDR3 sequence is 10 residues long. Germline V gene data show CDR1 as LNHDA and CDR2 as SQIVND (reference sequence).

This TCR derives from a woman aged 55-69 years who had recovered from COVID-19. Sequenced: PBMCs or T cells enriched from blood (not recorded which). The chain links TRBV19 to TRBJ1-2, with D maybe TRBD1 (5 bases). The CDR3 spells CASQGAGYTF. The CDR3 DNA reads as TGTGCCAGTCAGGGCGCTGGCTACACCTTC.